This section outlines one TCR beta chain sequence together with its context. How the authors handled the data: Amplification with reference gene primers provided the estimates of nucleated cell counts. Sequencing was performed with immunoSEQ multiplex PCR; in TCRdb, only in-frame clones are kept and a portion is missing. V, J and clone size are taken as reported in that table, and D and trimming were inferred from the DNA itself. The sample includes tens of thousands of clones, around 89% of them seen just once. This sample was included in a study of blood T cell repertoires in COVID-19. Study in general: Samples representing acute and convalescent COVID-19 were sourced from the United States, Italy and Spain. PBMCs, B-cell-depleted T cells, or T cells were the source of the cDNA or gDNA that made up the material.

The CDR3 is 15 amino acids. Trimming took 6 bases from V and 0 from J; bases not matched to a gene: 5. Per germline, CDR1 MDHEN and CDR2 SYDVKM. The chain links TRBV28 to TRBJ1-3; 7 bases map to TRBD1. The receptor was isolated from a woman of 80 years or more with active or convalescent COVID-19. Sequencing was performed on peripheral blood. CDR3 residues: CASRGDRYSGNTIYF. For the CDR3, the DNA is TGTGCCAGCAGGGGGGACAGATACTCTGGAAACACCATATATTTT.